Below are 23 T cell receptor beta chains sequenced from a single sample in a study of CD4 T cells in relation to SARS-CoV-2 and coronaviruses. Some clones are missing from TCRdb's copy, which holds only in-frame ones; the method was immunoSEQ multiplex PCR. The sample records tens of thousands of clones, 70% to 80% being singletons. Before the COVID-19 pandemic, during about 2010-2019, CD4+ T cells were taken from unexposed donors. Isolation of CD4+ T cells took place after about 10 days in culture. These receptors have no identified antigens. Sequencing was performed on CD4+ T cells from PBMCs, cultured in vitro. The receptors stem from a human donor in good health.

The genes are TRBV19 and TRBJ2-7; D perhaps matches TRBD2 (6 bases). Trimming took 7 bases from V and 2 from J, leaving 15 bases between them. The CDR3 has 14 amino acids. In germline, CDR1 is LNHDA, CDR2 SQIVND (reference sequence). The CDR3 nucleotides are TGTGCCAGTATTACCGGGACTGGGGCCTACGAGCAGTACTTC. Translated: CASITGTGAYEQYF.

The chain has TRBV15 and TRBJ2-1; 9 bases align to TRBD1. Germline-derived CDR1 and CDR2 are LNHNV and YYDKDF (reference sequence). V lost 6 bases and J lost 8; bases outside the gene matches: 11. The CDR3 consists of 15 residues. CDR3 coding DNA: TGTGCCACCAGAAAAACCGGGACAGGGTGGGATGAGCAGTTCTTC. Protein: CATRKTGTGWDEQFF.

J is TRBJ1-5 and V is TRBV5-1; unclear D gene. The CDR3 contains 13 residues. Germline CDR1 is SGHRS and CDR2 is YFSETQ. Trimming took 0 bases from V and 3 from J, leaving 4 bases between them. CDR3 in amino acids: CASSLEPNQPQHF. The CDR3 region has the DNA TGCGCCAGCAGCTTGGAACCCAATCAGCCCCAGCATTTT.

The rearrangement joins TRBV19 to TRBJ2-1, with 16 bases that match TRBD2. The CDR3 is 19 amino acids. Germline lookup yields CDR1 LNHDA and CDR2 SQIVND (reference sequence). Germline trimming cut 3 bases from V and 2 bases from J; bases unmatched to any gene: 7. The CDR3: CASSMRGLAGGSAYNEQFF. Written as DNA, the CDR3 is TGTGCCAGTAGTATGAGGGGACTAGCGGGAGGGTCCGCCTACAATGAGCAGTTCTTC.

The chain recombines TRBV3-1 (or the pseudogene TRBV3-2) with TRBJ1-6; D might be TRBD1 (5 bases). Germline values: CDR1 LGHDT, CDR2 YNNKEL (reference sequence). CDR3 length: 12 residues. V lost 1 base to trimming and J lost 13 bases, with 8 bases between them. CDR3 DNA sequence: TGTGCCAGCAGCCAAGTCGGGGGTCCCCTCCACTTT. Translation gives CASSQVGGPLHF.

The chain employs TRBV27 and TRBJ2-4; 11 positions match TRBD1. The length of the CDR3 is 17 residues. The germline V gene encodes CDR1 MNHEY and CDR2 SMNVEV (reference sequence). J lost 1 base, V lost 7 bases, and 9 bases had no gene match. The CDR3 coding sequence is TGTGCCAGCACCCGGACAGGGGGCGCGTTGGCCAAAAACATTCAGTACTTC. Protein: CASTRTGGALAKNIQYF.

V and J are TRBV7-9 and TRBJ1-1, with D possibly matching TRBD1 (5 bases). The V gene lost 1 base and the J gene lost 5 bases, with 17 bases spanning the gap. From germline, CDR1 is SEHNR and CDR2 FQNEAQ (reference sequence). CDR3 size: 16 residues. CDR3 bases: TGTGCCAGCAGCTTAGTTCTCGGGACGGGTTCAACTGAAGCTTTCTTT. Translated: CASSLVLGTGSTEAFF. The full variable domain, its missing parts supplied by reference TRBV7-9 and TRBJ1-1, is DTGVSQNPRHKITKRGQNVTFRCDPISEHNRLYWYRQTLGQGPEFLTYFQNEAQLEKSRLLSDRFSAERPKGSFSTLEIQRTEQGDSAMYLCASSLVLGTGSTEAFFGQGTRLTVV.

The J gene is TRBJ1-1, the V gene TRBV19; D gene unclear. The length of the CDR3 is 13 residues. CDR1 is LNHDA, CDR2 SQIVND, per germline (reference sequence). The V end was cut by 3 bases, the J end by 1 base, with 6 bases between. For the CDR3, the DNA is TGTGCCAGTAGTATCGTAAAGAACACTGAAGCTTTCTTT. Translated: CASSIVKNTEAFF.

This clone has just a few counts. The V gene is TRBV10-1, the J gene TRBJ2-1; D possibly corresponds to TRBD2 (6 bases). The V and J ends lost 10 bases and 0 bases respectively, with 16 bases between them. Germline V gene sequence: CDR1 WNHNN, CDR2 SYGVQD (reference sequence). CDR3 length equals 15 residues. This CDR3 is CATANRGSSYNEQFF. The CDR3 DNA is TGCGCCACCGCCAACCGGGGGAGCTCCTACAATGAGCAGTTCTTC.

The gene calls are TRBV15 and TRBJ1-3, with no clear D. The CDR3 length is 14 residues. Germline loops: CDR1 LNHNV, CDR2 YYDKDF (reference sequence). Trimming removed 1 base from V and 0 bases from J, with 4 bases in between. The CDR3 sequence is CATSRGGSGNTIYF. The CDR3 DNA sequence: TGTGCCACCAGCAGAGGGGGCTCTGGAAACACCATATATTTT. The entire variable domain, with the rest obtained from reference TRBV15 and TRBJ1-3, is as follows: DAMVIQNPRYQVTQFGKPVTLSCSQTLNHNVMYWYQQKSSQAPKLLFHYYDKDFNNEADTPDNFQSRRPNTSFCFLDIRSPGLGDTAMYLCATSRGGSGNTIYFGEGSWLTVV.

The rearrangement links TRBV6-5 to TRBJ2-7; weak D call: TRBD1 (5 bases). CDR1 is MNHEY and CDR2 is SVGAGI in the germline V gene. The CDR3 has 13 amino acids. V was trimmed by 5 bases and J by 2 bases, leaving 10 bases between them. The CDR3 nucleotides read TGTGCCAGCAGTATCATGACAGCCTACGAGCAGTACTTC. As protein: CASSIMTAYEQYF.

The V and J genes are TRBV14 and TRBJ2-3; 9 bases agree with TRBD2. The CDR3 is made up of 14 amino acids. The V and J ends lost 4 bases and 1 base, in that order; junction bases with no gene match: 0. CDR1 SGHDN and CDR2 FVKESK come from the germline V gene. The CDR3 region is CASSLAGGTDTQYF. CDR3 nucleotides: TGTGCCAGCAGCCTAGCGGGAGGCACAGATACGCAGTATTTT.

The chain combines TRBV7-3 with TRBJ2-3; D is ambiguous. V lost 2 bases, J lost 6 bases, and 9 bases lay in between. This CDR3 is 13 amino acids long. Germline CDR1 and CDR2: SGHTA and FQGTGA. Written as DNA, the CDR3 is TGTGCCAGCAGCTTAGGGTTCTCTGATACGCAGTATTTT. Translation: CASSLGFSDTQYF.

The chain couples TRBV24-1 to TRBJ1-1; no reliable D call. The ends were cut back, 3 bases at V and 5 bases at J, with 9 bases in the middle. CDR1 KGHDR and CDR2 SFDVKD come from the germline V gene. The CDR3 spans 13 residues. CDR3 region: CATSDGRLTEAFF. The CDR3 coding sequence is TGTGCCACCAGTGATGGACGATTGACTGAAGCTTTCTTT.

V is TRBV7-3 and J is TRBJ2-3; D uncertain. Deletions cut 1 base from V and 6 bases from J, with 8 bases between. Germline V CDR1 and CDR2: SGHTA, FQGTGA. The CDR3 is 13 amino acids. The CDR3 DNA is TGTGCCAGCAGCTTAAATGCGCGGGATACGCAGTATTTT. This translates into CASSLNARDTQYF.

The V call is TRBV7-9, the J call TRBJ2-1; tentatively, D is TRBD1 (6 bases). The CDR3 runs to 14 residues. V lost 5 bases to trimming and J lost 6 bases, with 14 bases between them. Germline V lookup: CDR1 SEHNR, CDR2 FQNEAQ (reference sequence). CDR3 loop: CASSPLTGPNEQFF. The CDR3 nucleotides read TGTGCCAGCAGCCCACTGACAGGCCCCAATGAGCAGTTCTTC.

This clone is judged medium-sized. This chain joins TRBV7-8 and TRBJ2-1, with D possibly being TRBD1 (6 bases). Trimming removed 3 bases from V and 9 bases from J, with 12 bases in between. Germline values: CDR1 SGHVS, CDR2 FQNEAQ. The CDR3 is made up of 13 amino acids. The DNA for the CDR3 is TGTGCCAGCAGCTTCGCTACAGGGACTGAGCAGTTCTTC. Translation gives CASSFATGTEQFF.

V and J are TRBV27 and TRBJ1-1, with a weak D call TRBD1 (5 bases). Per germline, CDR1 MNHEY and CDR2 SMNVEV (reference sequence). CDR3 length: 15 amino acids. V shed 1 base and J shed 1 base, with 10 bases lying between them. The CDR3 sequence is CASSLYWGKNTEAFF. CDR3 coding DNA: TGTGCCAGCAGTTTATATTGGGGCAAGAACACTGAAGCTTTCTTT.

This chain joins TRBV4-1 and TRBJ2-4; D is unresolved. This CDR3 spans 19 amino acids. The V gene's germline CDR1 is MGHRA and CDR2 YSYEKL. With 0 bases removed from V and 1 base from J, the gap between germline ends came to 19 bases. CDR3 sequence: CASSQDAERFDLAKNIQYF. DNA for the CDR3: TGCGCCAGCAGCCAAGATGCCGAGAGATTCGACCTGGCCAAAAACATTCAGTACTTC.

The rearrangement links TRBV14 to TRBJ2-5; D unresolved. The CDR3 runs to 13 residues. V gave up 3 bases and J gave up 5 bases, with 10 bases separating them. The germline V gene encodes CDR1 SGHDN and CDR2 FVKESK. The CDR3 here is CASSQTSLETQYF. The CDR3 DNA reads TGTGCCAGCAGCCAGACGAGTCTGGAGACCCAGTACTTC. Complete variable domain (other parts from reference TRBV14 and TRBJ2-5): EAGVTQFPSHSVIEKGQTVTLRCDPISGHDNLYWYRRVMGKEIKFLLHFVKESKQDESGMPNNRFLAERTGGTYSTLKVQPAELEDSGVYFCASSQTSLETQYFGPGTRLLVL.

This chain uses TRBV2 with TRBJ2-2; possible D gene TRBD1, 5 bases. The CDR3 runs to 14 residues. The germline V gene encodes CDR1 SNHLY and CDR2 FYNNEI. The V gene lost 6 bases and the J gene lost 4 bases, with 12 bases spanning the gap. Here the CDR3 DNA reads TGTGCCAGCAGACAGGTTATTAGCACCGGGGAGCTGTTTTTT. This gives the protein CASRQVISTGELFF.

The chain combines TRBV20-1 with TRBJ2-2; D possibly corresponds to TRBD1 (7 bases). The ends were cut back, 3 bases at V and 1 base at J, with 12 bases in the middle. This CDR3 comprises 15 residues. Germline V gene sequence: CDR1 DFQATT, CDR2 SNEGSKA (reference sequence). CDR3 region: CSASRGTVNTGELFF. The DNA for the CDR3 is TGCAGTGCTAGTCGCGGGACAGTGAACACCGGGGAGCTGTTTTTT.

The V gene is TRBV7-6, the J gene TRBJ2-3, with D possibly TRBD1 on 6 matching bases. Germline assignment: CDR1 SGHVS and CDR2 FNYEAQ. Trimming pared 2 bases from V and 0 bases from J, leaving 6 bases between. This CDR3 contains 14 residues. In nucleotides, the CDR3 is TGTGCCAGCAGCTTAACAGGGAGCACAGATACGCAGTATTTT. Amino acids: CASSLTGSTDTQYF. The variable domain in full, with the rest retrieved from reference TRBV7-6 and TRBJ2-3, is GAGVSQSPRYKVTKRGQDVALRCDPISGHVSLYWYRQALGQGPEFLTYFNYEAQQDKSGLPNDRFSAERPEGSISTLTIQRTEQRDSAMYRCASSLTGSTDTQYFGPGTRLTVL.